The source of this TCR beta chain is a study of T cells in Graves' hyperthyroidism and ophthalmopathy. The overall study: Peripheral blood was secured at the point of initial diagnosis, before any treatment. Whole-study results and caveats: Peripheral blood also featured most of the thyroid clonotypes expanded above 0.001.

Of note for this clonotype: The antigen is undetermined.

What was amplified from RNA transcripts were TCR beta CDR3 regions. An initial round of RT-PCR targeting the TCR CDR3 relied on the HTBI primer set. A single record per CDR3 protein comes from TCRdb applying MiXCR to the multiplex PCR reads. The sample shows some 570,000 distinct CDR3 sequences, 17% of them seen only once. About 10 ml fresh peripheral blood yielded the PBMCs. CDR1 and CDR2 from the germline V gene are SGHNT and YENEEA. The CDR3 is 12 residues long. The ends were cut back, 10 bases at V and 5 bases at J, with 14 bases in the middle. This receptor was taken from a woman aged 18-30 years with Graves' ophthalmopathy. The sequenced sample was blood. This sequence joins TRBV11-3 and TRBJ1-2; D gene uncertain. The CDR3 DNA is TGTGCCACGACGGGTTACCTTTATGGCTACACCTTC. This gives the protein CATTGYLYGYTF.